Detailed here is one TCR beta chain. The antigen is not known. Sequencing used immunoSEQ multiplex PCR; TCRdb keeps in-frame clones, though not all of them. The sample lists more than 100,000 clones; over 85% were seen once. This specimen comes from a study of graft-versus-host responses after intestinal transplantation. The overall study: Each recipient received anti-thymocyte globulin induction, then tacrolimus and steroids for approximately 3 years. Overall study results and limits: GvH clones appeared in recipient marrow, some first in ileum or blood.

The ends were cut back, 7 bases at V and 5 bases at J, with 20 bases in the middle. Germline-derived CDR1 and CDR2 are MNHEY and SMNVEV (reference sequence). The length of the CDR3 is 15 residues. J is TRBJ1-1 and V is TRBV27, with D perhaps matching TRBD1 (6 bases). Sequencing was performed on unstimulated CD8+ T cells sorted from spleen or lymph node cells, taken before intestinal transplant. This TCR was recovered from a human donor who received an intestinal transplant. CDR3 region: CASKAGGGSSTEAFF. CDR3 DNA sequence: TGTGCCAGCAAGGCGGGGGGCGGAAGCTCTACTGAAGCTTTCTTT.